This T cell receptor (beta chain) came from a study of cytomegalovirus exposure and HLA in healthy donors. Study-level findings and limits: At a 0.05 false discovery rate, a later analysis found about 17,000 TCR beta sequences to be associated with HLA alleles.

Germline CDR1 and CDR2: SGDLS and YYNGEE. The CDR3 loop spans 16 amino acids. The V end was cut by 2 bases, the J end by 2 bases, with 13 bases between. In the case of this clone: Its specificity is not known.

The PCR was carried out with 60 Vbeta primers and 13 Jbeta primers. Data came from immunoSEQ multiplex PCR; TCRdb stores just in-frame clones and leaves some out. Of around 72,000 clones listed, around 64% are singletons. The sample taken for sequencing was PBMCs. The origin of this receptor is a man aged 35-49 years in good health and CMV-seropositive. The chain joins TRBV9 to TRBJ1-4, with D possibly matching TRBD1 (6 bases). The CDR3 nucleotides are TGTGCCAGCAGCGTGGGACAATGGGAGACTAATGAAAAACTGTTTTTT. It yields the protein CASSVGQWETNEKLFF.